This note documents a single TCR beta chain sequence. What it binds is not known. These data are taken from a study of cytotoxic CD8 clonotypes in ibrutinib-treated CLL. The overall study: Researchers reported over 9 relapsed/refractory and 15 treatment-naive patients, 17 to 18 of them IGHV unmutated. Study results and caveats: Sampling times (in sustained-remission versus progressing patients) were not the same.

V lost 1 base and J lost 0, with 9 bases in between. Per germline, CDR1 SGHTA and CDR2 FQGNSA. The CDR3 sequence is 15 residues long. Depth targeted 1 in 200,000 to 1 in 1 million T cells, averaging 10x coverage per clonotype. The assay was immunoSEQ multiplex PCR, and TCRdb's table has in-frame clones only and misses some. The data show tens of thousands of clones, with about 70% seen just once and 13% held by the top ten. This clonotype originated in a human donor with chronic lymphocytic leukemia. Here the sequenced sample was PBMCs, taken after 12 months of ibrutinib treatment. This rearrangement joins TRBV7-2 to TRBJ1-1; D not resolved. The CDR3 DNA sequence: TGTGCCAGCAGCTTAGGGCGGCGGGTGAACACTGAAGCTTTCTTT. This sequence encodes CASSLGRRVNTEAFF.